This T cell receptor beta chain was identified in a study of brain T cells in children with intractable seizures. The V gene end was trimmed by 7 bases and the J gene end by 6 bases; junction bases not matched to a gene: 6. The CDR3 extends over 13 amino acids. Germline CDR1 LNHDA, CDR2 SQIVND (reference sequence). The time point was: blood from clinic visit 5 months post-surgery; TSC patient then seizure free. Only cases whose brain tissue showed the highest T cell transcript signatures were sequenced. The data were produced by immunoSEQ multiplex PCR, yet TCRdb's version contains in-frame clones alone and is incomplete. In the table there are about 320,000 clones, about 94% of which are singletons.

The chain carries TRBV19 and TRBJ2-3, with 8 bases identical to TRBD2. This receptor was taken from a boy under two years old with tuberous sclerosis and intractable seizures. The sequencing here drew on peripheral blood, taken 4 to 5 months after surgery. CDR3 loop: CASTGGAGDTQYF. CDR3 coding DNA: TGTGCCAGTACGGGGGGGGCTGGTGATACGCAGTATTTT.